The 29 T cell receptor beta chains given below trace back to one sample, sequenced in a study of blood T cell repertoires in COVID-19. Clones were read by immunoSEQ multiplex PCR, and TCRdb kept only the in-frame ones, dropping some. Of about 340,000 clones in the sample, 65% to 85% were seen once. Sequenced sample: peripheral blood. These receptors all come from a man aged 25-45 years with active or convalescent COVID-19.

The V and J genes are TRBV29-1 and TRBJ2-7; possibly TRBD1 for D (5 bases). The germline gives CDR1 SQVTM, CDR2 ANQGSEA. Trimming took off 7 bases at V and 4 bases at J, with 11 bases between the two ends. CDR3 length: 11 amino acids. DNA for the CDR3: TGCAGCGCAAGACAGAGTTACGAGCAGTACTTC. Encoded protein: CSARQSYEQYF.

The rearrangement links TRBV3-1 (or the pseudogene TRBV3-2) to TRBJ1-6, with 12 positions matching TRBD1. Trimming cost V 5 bases and J 8 bases; bases outside gene matches: 7. The CDR3 spans 16 residues. Germline V lookup: CDR1 LGHDT, CDR2 YNNKEL (reference sequence). Written as DNA, the CDR3 is TGTGCCAGCAGCGACCGGGACAGGGGGCTTTATTCACCCCTCCACTTT. Encoded protein: CASSDRDRGLYSPLHF.

Details on this clone: Relative to the germline gene, one junction end is altered; a read error may explain this. The chain carries TRBV12-5 and TRBJ2-5; 12 bases are shared with TRBD2. The CDR3 totals 15 residues. Germline values: CDR1 LGHNT, CDR2 FRNRAP. CDR3 sequence (DNA): TGTGCTAGCGGTTTCGGACTAGCGGGACAAGAGACCCAGTACTTC. The encoded protein is CASGFGLAGQETQYF.

The chain couples TRBV19 to TRBJ1-1; D might be TRBD1 (5 bases). Germline V gene data show CDR1 as LNHDA and CDR2 as SQIVND (reference sequence). V was shortened by 3 bases and J by 6 bases, with 20 bases between the two germline ends. The CDR3 runs 16 residues. CDR3 amino acids: CASSMQFPTVKSEAFF. CDR3 nucleotides: TGTGCCAGTAGTATGCAATTCCCGACAGTAAAGTCTGAAGCTTTCTTT. Based on the CDR3 plus reference TRBV19 and TRBJ1-1, the full variable domain is DGGITQSPKYLFRKEGQNVTLSCEQNLNHDAMYWYRQDPGQGLRLIYYSQIVNDFQKGDIAEGYSVSREKKESFPLTVTSAQKNPTAFYLCASSMQFPTVKSEAFFGQGTRLTVV.

This clone was observed a handful of times. The chain links TRBV27 to TRBJ2-1, with 9 bases identical to TRBD2. J lost 8 bases, V lost 6 bases, and 11 bases had no gene match. The CDR3 is 15 amino acids. Germline-derived CDR1 and CDR2 are MNHEY and SMNVEV (reference sequence). The CDR3 loop is CASRRVGGGADEQFF. In DNA form, the CDR3 reads TGTGCCAGCAGAAGGGTAGGCGGGGGGGCTGATGAGCAGTTCTTC.

The V and J genes are TRBV6-5 and TRBJ2-7, with 7 bases matching TRBD1. The CDR3 sequence is 15 residues long. Per the germline V gene, CDR1 is MNHEY and CDR2 is SVGAGI. J lost 2 bases, V lost 5 bases, and 9 bases had no gene match. CDR3 protein: CASSRIGQAPYEQYF. Here the CDR3 DNA reads TGTGCCAGCAGTCGGATAGGACAGGCCCCCTACGAGCAGTACTTC.

J is TRBJ1-4 and V is TRBV4-3, with a weak D call TRBD1 (6 bases). The V and J ends lost 3 bases and 5 bases respectively, with 13 bases between them. Germline V CDR1 and CDR2: LGHNA, YSLEER. The CDR3 contains 15 residues. The CDR3 region is CASSQSTGSNEKLFF. As DNA, the CDR3 is TGCGCCAGCAGCCAGTCGACAGGATCAAATGAAAAACTGTTTTTT.

CDR3 region: CASSPEETGELFF. The CDR3, as DNA: TGTGCCAGCTCACCGGAGGAAACCGGGGAGCTGTTTTTT. V gene TRBV18 combines with J gene TRBJ2-2; tentatively, D is TRBD2 (5 bases). The CDR3 has 13 residues. Deletions cut 3 bases from V and 5 bases from J, with 7 bases between. Germline CDR1 KGHSH, CDR2 LQKENI.

This chain links TRBV20-1 with TRBJ1-1, with TRBD1 matching 8 bases. Germline loops: CDR1 DFQATT, CDR2 SNEGSKA (reference sequence). The CDR3 totals 12 residues. Trimming at V came to 6 bases and at J to 8 bases, leaving 8 bases not matched to a gene. This CDR3 reads CSASKTGEEAFF. The CDR3 nucleotides read TGCAGTGCCAGTAAGACAGGGGAGGAAGCTTTCTTT.

In this sample, this clone turned up once. The CDR3 here is CASSFAGAEAFF. The CDR3 coding sequence is TGTGCCAGCAGTTTTGCGGGGGCTGAAGCTTTCTTT. The chain recombines TRBV12-3 or TRBV12-4 with TRBJ1-1, with a tentative D call TRBD1 (5 bases). Trimming took off 3 bases at V and 6 bases at J, with 8 bases between the two ends. This CDR3 comprises 12 residues.

The rearrangement joins TRBV19 to TRBJ1-3; 8 nucleotides match TRBD1. The junction had 8 bases not matched to a gene; V was cut back by 6 bases and J by 4 bases. The CDR3 length is 15 residues. Germline values: CDR1 LNHDA, CDR2 SQIVND (reference sequence). Here the CDR3 DNA reads TGTGCCAGTAGCACCTCGACAGGGGCCGGAAACACCATATATTTT. It is translated as CASSTSTGAGNTIYF. The full variable domain, completed using reference TRBV19 and TRBJ1-3, is DGGITQSPKYLFRKEGQNVTLSCEQNLNHDAMYWYRQDPGQGLRLIYYSQIVNDFQKGDIAEGYSVSREKKESFPLTVTSAQKNPTAFYLCASSTSTGAGNTIYFGEGSWLTVV.

This rearrangement joins TRBV6-5 to TRBJ2-2; 7 bases line up with TRBD1. The CDR3 is 15 amino acids. V was clipped by 7 bases and J by 2 bases; unmatched bases: 7. CDR1 is MNHEY and CDR2 is SVGAGI in the germline V gene. The chain's CDR3 is CASTRDRLNTGELFF. The DNA of the CDR3 is TGTGCCAGCACTAGGGACAGACTAAACACCGGGGAGCTGTTTTTT.

J is TRBJ1-2 and V is TRBV5-1, with TRBD1 matching 8 bases. The germline gives CDR1 SGHRS, CDR2 YFSETQ. The CDR3 has 16 residues. J lost 3 bases, V lost 0 bases, and 7 bases had no gene match. The CDR3 nucleotides are TGCGCCAGCAGCTTGGCACCTCAGGGGGCGGACTATGGCTACACCTTC. This codes for CASSLAPQGADYGYTF.

The genes are TRBV11-2 and TRBJ2-7, with D maybe TRBD1 (5 bases). CDR1 is SGHAT, CDR2 FQNNGV, per germline. Trimming removed 3 bases at V and 2 bases at J, with 14 bases between. The CDR3 is 15 residues long. CDR3 protein: CASSFSLGVTYEQYF. CDR3 DNA: TGTGCCAGCAGCTTTAGTTTAGGGGTCACCTACGAGCAGTACTTC.

The chain recombines TRBV4-1 with TRBJ2-5; the D gene is possibly TRBD1 (6 bases). Trimming removed 2 bases at V and 5 bases at J, with 27 bases between. Germline-derived CDR1 and CDR2 are MGHRA and YSYEKL. This CDR3 is 19 amino acids long. The CDR3 protein is CASSQPSRWDITIRETQYF. The DNA for the CDR3 is TGCGCCAGCAGCCAACCCTCCAGATGGGACATCACCATCCGGGAGACCCAGTACTTC.

Comments on this clone: Other DNA sequences in this sample translate to the same CDR3. This rearrangement joins TRBV7-3 to TRBJ2-5; D call uncertain. Germline CDR1 and CDR2: SGHTA and FQGTGA. V was pared by 2 bases and J by 5 bases, with 9 bases between. The CDR3 extends over 13 amino acids. CDR3 sequence reads: CASSLGLRETQYF. DNA for the CDR3: TGTGCCAGCAGCTTAGGGCTCCGGGAGACCCAGTACTTC.

The J gene is TRBJ2-1, the V gene TRBV24-1; weak D call: TRBD1 (5 bases). Germline CDR1 reads KGHDR; CDR2 reads SFDVKD. The CDR3 covers 11 residues. Trimming removed 7 bases from V and 5 bases from J, with 5 bases in between. CDR3 sequence: CATRGDNEQFF. As DNA, the CDR3 is TGTGCCACCAGAGGGGACAATGAGCAGTTCTTC.

The CDR3 spells CASSPGLYAMGVEKLFF. The CDR3 DNA sequence: TGCGCCAGCAGCCCAGGACTGTACGCTATGGGTGTTGAAAAACTGTTTTTT. The V gene is TRBV5-1, the J gene TRBJ1-4; D not certain. There are 17 residues in the CDR3. The germline gives CDR1 SGHRS, CDR2 YFSETQ. Trimming removed 4 bases at V and 7 bases at J, with 23 bases between.

J is TRBJ2-7 and V is TRBV7-8, with 7 positions matching TRBD1. Germline V CDR1 and CDR2: SGHVS, FQNEAQ. The CDR3 sequence is 17 residues long. The J segment lost 2 bases and the V segment lost 2 bases, leaving 12 bases of the junction unmatched. CDR3 sequence reads: CASSLPEPGTDTYEQYF. The CDR3, as DNA: TGTGCCAGCAGCTTACCGGAACCCGGGACAGACACCTACGAGCAGTACTTC.

For this clone: One end of the junction varies from germline; a read error may be responsible. The chain has TRBV5-8 and TRBJ2-3; 9 bases agree with TRBD2. The CDR3 loop spans 14 amino acids. Looked up from germline, CDR1 is SGHTS and CDR2 is YDEGEE. The CDR3 sequence is CASSPGLAFNTKSF. CDR3 in DNA: TGTGCCAGCAGCCCGGGACTAGCATTCAATACGAAGAGTTTT. The whole variable domain, remainder taken from reference TRBV5-8 and TRBJ2-3, is EAGVTQSPTHLIKTRGQQATLRCSPISGHTSVYWYQQALGLGLQFLLWYDEGEERNRGNFPPRFSGRQFPNYSSELNVNALELEDSALYLCASSPGLAFNTKSFGPGTRLTVL.

The chain joins TRBV18 to TRBJ2-3, with 10 nucleotides matching TRBD1. The CDR3 covers 17 residues. CDR1 KGHSH and CDR2 LQKENI come from the germline V gene. With 5 bases clipped from V and 3 bases from J, the junction kept 11 bases outside the gene matches. In DNA, the CDR3 is TGTGCCAGCTCAGCCGTATCCGGGACAGGGGTTACAGATACGCAGTATTTT. It yields the protein CASSAVSGTGVTDTQYF. The complete variable domain, with remaining parts taken from reference TRBV18 and TRBJ2-3, reads NAGVMQNPRHLVRRRGQEARLRCSPMKGHSHVYWYRQLPEEGLKFMVYLQKENIIDESGMPKERFSAEFPKEGPSILRIQQVVRGDSAAYFCASSAVSGTGVTDTQYFGPGTRLTVL.

The rearrangement uses TRBV21-1 and TRBJ2-5; whether TRBD1, the table's D call, matches the DNA was not checked. TRBV21-1 is a known pseudogene. This CDR3 has 16 amino acids. CDR3 bases: TGTGCCAGCAGCACGTACACCCAGGGGCACCAAGAGACCCAGTACTTC. Translated, it gives CASSTYTQGHQETQYF.

This clone has just a few counts. The V call is TRBV29-1, the J call TRBJ2-2, with 8 bases identical to TRBD1. The germline V gene encodes CDR1 SQVTM and CDR2 ANQGSEA. V dropped 7 bases and J dropped 1; count of bases not matched to a gene: 2. This CDR3 has 13 residues. The CDR3 is CSAGQGNTGELFF. The CDR3 DNA follows: TGCAGCGCCGGACAGGGGAACACCGGGGAGCTGTTTTTT.

The chain uses TRBV5-4 and TRBJ2-7; 16 bases are a match to TRBD2. Germline lookup yields CDR1 SGHNT and CDR2 YYREEE (reference sequence). With 4 bases clipped from V and 7 bases from J, the junction kept 5 bases outside the gene matches. The CDR3 covers 15 residues. Here the CDR3 reads CASSLSGLAGGEQYF. DNA of the CDR3: TGTGCCAGCAGCCTCTCGGGACTAGCGGGAGGGGAGCAGTACTTC.

V usage is TRBV6-5 and J usage is TRBJ1-2, with D unresolved. The germline V and J ends were trimmed by 4 bases and 8 bases, with 8 bases remaining between them. Germline V CDR1 and CDR2: MNHEY, SVGAGI. CDR3 size: 11 residues. CDR3 residues: CASSFEGGYTF. The DNA of the CDR3 is TGTGCCAGCAGTTTTGAGGGCGGCTACACCTTC.

In regard to this clone: A junction boundary mismatches the germline segment, possibly from a read error. The rearrangement links TRBV27 to TRBJ2-7; D might be TRBD1 (5 bases). Germline V gives CDR1 MNHEY, CDR2 SMNVEV (reference sequence). The CDR3 has 12 amino acids. CDR3 DNA: TGTGCCAGCAGTTTAGGTGGCAGGGCACCAGTCTTC. Protein sequence: CASSLGGRAPVF.

The chain combines TRBV3-1 (or the pseudogene TRBV3-2) with TRBJ1-2; 10 bases fit TRBD1. This CDR3 has 15 residues. J was trimmed by 7 bases and V by 3 bases; bases with no gene match: 8. From germline, CDR1 is LGHDT and CDR2 YNNKEL (reference sequence). CDR3 amino acids: CASSHNDRGRVGYTF. The CDR3 bases are TGTGCCAGCAGCCATAACGACAGGGGGCGAGTTGGCTACACCTTC.

The chain joins TRBV25-1 to TRBJ2-6; no clear D. Trimming pared 4 bases from V and 2 bases from J, leaving 15 bases between. Germline loops: CDR1 MGHDK, CDR2 SYGVNS. The CDR3 is 17 amino acids. In nucleotides, the CDR3 is TGTGCCAGCAGTGGGTACAGTTCCTTCCCTGGGGCCAACGTCCTGACTTTC. Encoded protein: CASSGYSSFPGANVLTF.

In this sample, this clone turned up a few times. The rearrangement joins TRBV28 to TRBJ1-4, with a tentative D call TRBD1 (6 bases). The CDR3 is made up of 12 amino acids. The V end lost 6 bases, the J end lost 10 bases, and 12 bases lay between the germline ends. Germline V gene lookup returns CDR1 MDHEN and CDR2 SYDVKM. The CDR3 is CASRSRGVKLFF. As DNA, the CDR3 is TGTGCCAGCAGAAGCAGGGGAGTAAAACTGTTTTTT.